The 25 T cell receptor beta chains below all came from one sample that was sequenced in a study of T-cell reconstitution after alpha-beta-depleted transplantation in children (dated by TCRdb to 2015 to 2016). Library preparation used PCR. For sequencing, an Illumina HiSeq 2500 was employed. TCR libraries were prepared with molecular barcoding, using unique molecular identifiers to normalize TCRbeta repertoire quantification. TCRdb handled the public reads itself, with Q25 trimming in fastp and clone calling in MiXCR, and kept productive beta chains. All rows with the same CDR3 protein become a single entry with the most common DNA and genes. The sample contains hundreds of thousands of distinct CDR3 sequences, approximately 12% of them found a single time. About 6% of the sample lies in the top ten. The sequences come from PBMCs from the stem cell graft donor, collected from the stem cell graft. The receptors stem from a human donor who donated a stem cell graft to a child with combined immunodeficiency.

J is TRBJ2-7 and V is TRBV30, with TRBD1 matching over 8 bases. Per the germline V gene, CDR1 is GTSNPN and CDR2 is SVGIG (reference sequence). The CDR3 spans 14 residues. The V segment lost 1 base and the J segment 6 bases; nucleotides outside the gene matches: 8. CDR3 bases: TGTGCCTGGAGTGCGGACAGGGCGCGAGGCGAGCAGTACTTC. Encoded protein: CAWSADRARGEQYF.

In this sample, this clonotype turned up many times. The rearrangement joins TRBV12-3 or TRBV12-4 to TRBJ1-1; 7 nucleotides agree with TRBD1. J lost 6 bases, V lost 4 bases, and 8 bases had no gene match. CDR3 length equals 14 residues. CDR3 protein: CASSSSQGMAEAFF. The CDR3 nucleotides are TGTGCCAGCAGTTCATCACAGGGGATGGCTGAAGCTTTCTTT.

This clonotype was observed at least ten times. This sequence joins TRBV10-3 and TRBJ2-3; possible D gene TRBD2, 6 bases. This CDR3 comprises 13 residues. Germline V gene sequence: CDR1 ENHRY, CDR2 SYGVKD. With 8 bases removed from V and 4 bases from J, the gap between germline ends came to 13 bases. The CDR3 region has the DNA TGTGCCATCCTCGGCGGGGTGGCAGATACGCAGTATTTT. Residues: CAILGGVADTQYF.

The rearrangement links TRBV29-1 to TRBJ1-4; the D gene is possibly TRBD1 (5 bases). The CDR3 is 13 amino acids. V lost 4 bases and J lost 4, with 10 bases in between. Germline V gene data show CDR1 as SQVTM and CDR2 as ANQGSEA. CDR3 DNA sequence: TGCAGCGTTGTATCAGGGATTAATGAAAAACTGTTTTTT. Its translation: CSVVSGINEKLFF. Complete variable domain (other parts from reference TRBV29-1 and TRBJ1-4): SAVISQKPSRDICQRGTSLTIQCQVDSQVTMMFWYRQQPGQSLTLIATANQGSEATYESGFVIDKFPISRPNLTFSTLTVSNMSPEDSSIYLCSVVSGINEKLFFGSGTQLSVL.

This rearrangement joins TRBV20-1 to TRBJ1-2; 7 bases are a match to TRBD1. Germline V gives CDR1 DFQATT, CDR2 SNEGSKA (reference sequence). The CDR3 sequence is 12 residues long. With V trimmed by 6 bases and J by 3 bases, 4 bases remained unmatched. This chain's CDR3 is CSAGGGDYGYTF. CDR3 coding DNA: TGCAGTGCCGGAGGGGGCGACTATGGCTACACCTTC.

Ten or more counts support this clonotype. J is TRBJ2-5 and V is TRBV12-3 or TRBV12-4; D may be TRBD2 (5 bases). V was cut by 8 bases and J by 4 bases, with 11 bases left in between. The CDR3 is made up of 12 amino acids. The CDR3 nucleotides read TGTGCCAGCTGGGAGATCGGAGAGACCCAGTACTTC. This codes for CASWEIGETQYF.

This clonotype was counted a few times. The chain recombines TRBV20-1 with TRBJ1-2; 8 nucleotides match TRBD1. Germline V gene sequence: CDR1 DFQATT, CDR2 SNEGSKA (reference sequence). The trim removed 1 base at V and 5 bases at J, leaving 6 bases unmatched. The CDR3 length is 14 residues. The CDR3 spells CSARGSGQEYGYTF. The CDR3 nucleotides read TGCAGTGCTAGAGGGTCGGGACAGGAGTATGGCTACACCTTC.

In this sample, this clonotype turned up many times. The gene calls are TRBV12-3 or TRBV12-4 and TRBJ2-7; D gene uncertain. Trimming shortened V by 5 bases and J by 4 bases, and 6 bases separated the two germline ends. The CDR3 consists of 11 residues. The CDR3 DNA follows: TGTGCCAGCAGTGTCCTTTACGAGCAGTACTTC. Its translation is CASSVLYEQYF.

This clonotype has more than one count but fewer than ten. This chain links TRBV6-1 with TRBJ2-1; TRBD1 matches 7 bases. The junction had 13 bases not matched to a gene; V was cut back by 10 bases and J by 1 base. This CDR3 has 16 amino acids. Germline V lookup: CDR1 MNHNS, CDR2 SASEGT. The DNA for the CDR3 is TGTGCCACCTGGACAGGTCTACCCTATTCCTACAATGAGCAGTTCTTC. It translates to CATWTGLPYSYNEQFF.

Many counts were recorded for this clonotype. This sequence joins TRBV12-3 or TRBV12-4 and TRBJ2-2; 12 nucleotides agree with TRBD2. The CDR3 extends over 20 amino acids. The J segment lost 6 bases and the V segment lost 1 base, leaving 15 bases of the junction unmatched. This CDR3 reads CASSLVWASGRAVSPGELFF. CDR3 DNA sequence: TGTGCCAGCAGTTTAGTGTGGGCTAGCGGGAGGGCCGTTTCCCCCGGGGAGCTGTTTTTT.

In this sample, this clonotype turned up many times. The chain links TRBV12-3 or TRBV12-4 to TRBJ1-2; TRBD1 agrees at 10 bases. The CDR3 covers 14 residues. V trimming: 6 bases; J trimming: 0 bases; junction bases outside the gene matches: 1. The DNA for the CDR3 is TGTGCCAGCAGGGGGACAGGGGCTAACTATGGCTACACCTTC. Its translation is CASRGTGANYGYTF.

This clonotype was counted a few times. V usage is TRBV7-3 and J usage is TRBJ2-5; D might be TRBD1 (6 bases). The CDR3 is 17 amino acids. Germline V CDR1 and CDR2: SGHTA, FQGTGA. Trimming cost V 4 bases and J 2 bases, with 20 bases left between them. The CDR3 reads CASSSTPGTRQQETQYF. CDR3 DNA: TGTGCCAGCAGCTCAACTCCCGGGACAAGGCAACAAGAGACCCAGTACTTC.

This clonotype was counted at least ten times. The rearrangement joins TRBV12-3 or TRBV12-4 to TRBJ2-5; either TRBD1 or TRBD2 may fit D (5 bases each). V was shortened by 7 bases and J by 4 bases, with 16 bases between the two germline ends. The CDR3 length is 14 residues. The DNA for the CDR3 is TGTGCCAGCACCCCGGGACGATCAGGAGAGACCCAGTACTTC. Encoded protein: CASTPGRSGETQYF.

Points on this clonotype: The junction does not match germline at one end; this may be a read error. The genes are TRBV7-2 and TRBJ2-1, with TRBD2 matching over 9 bases. This CDR3 contains 16 residues. Germline V gives CDR1 SGHTA, CDR2 FQGNSA. The CDR3 sequence is CGSSPVGGRAWNEQFF. The CDR3 DNA follows: TGTGGCAGCAGCCCAGTAGGCGGGAGGGCCTGGAATGAGCAGTTCTTC.

The CDR3 here is CASSLLAGGQNEQFF. For the CDR3, the DNA is TGTGCCAGCAGCTTACTAGCGGGGGGGCAAAATGAGCAGTTCTTC. The rearrangement links TRBV27 to TRBJ2-1; 13 positions agree with TRBD2. In germline, CDR1 is MNHEY, CDR2 SMNVEV (reference sequence). CDR3 size: 15 residues. The J segment lost 7 bases and the V segment lost 6 bases, leaving 6 bases of the junction unmatched.

This clonotype was seen repeatedly, ten times or more. The chain joins TRBV7-9 to TRBJ2-5; 12 bases match TRBD2. Losses at the gene ends were 5 bases for V and 2 bases for J; bases not matched to a gene: 6. The V gene's germline CDR1 is SEHNR and CDR2 FQNEAQ (reference sequence). The CDR3 sequence is 16 residues long. The CDR3 protein is CASSDLTSGRQETQYF. The CDR3 DNA sequence: TGTGCCAGCAGCGATTTGACTAGCGGGAGACAAGAGACCCAGTACTTC.

This clonotype has at least ten counts. The CDR3 bases are TGTGCCAGCAGTTTTCAGGGGCCAGAGACCCAGTACTTC. It translates to CASSFQGPETQYF. The chain links TRBV12-3 or TRBV12-4 to TRBJ2-5, with D possibly TRBD1 on 6 matching bases. The CDR3 covers 13 residues. V lost 3 bases and J 4 bases, leaving 9 bases between the germline ends.

This clonotype has a handful of counts. The chain recombines TRBV7-2 with TRBJ2-3, with a tentative D call TRBD2 (6 bases). The CDR3 has 14 residues. Trimming pared 1 base from V and 5 bases from J, leaving 10 bases between. CDR1 SGHTA and CDR2 FQGNSA come from the germline V gene. The CDR3 DNA sequence: TGTGCCAGCAGCTTAGGGGGGGTGATAGATACGCAGTATTTT. Translating gives CASSLGGVIDTQYF.

The table lists this clonotype with a few counts. The V gene is TRBV5-1, the J gene TRBJ1-2; D call uncertain. The CDR3 sequence is 13 residues long. Trimming stripped 9 bases from V and 0 bases from J, with 12 bases between. The germline V gene encodes CDR1 SGHRS and CDR2 YFSETQ. CDR3 DNA sequence: TGCGCCACCAGGACGGTAGCTAACTATGGCTACACCTTC. Translation gives CATRTVANYGYTF. Full variable domain (missing parts from reference TRBV5-1 and TRBJ1-2): KAGVTQTPRYLIKTRGQQVTLSCSPISGHRSVSWYQQTPGQGLQFLFEYFSETQRNKGNFPGRFSGRQFSNSRSEMNVSTLELGDSALYLCATRTVANYGYTFGSGTRLTVV.

This clonotype has just a few counts. J is TRBJ1-1 and V is TRBV5-1, with a weak D call TRBD1 (5 bases). The V end lost 3 bases, the J end lost 2 bases, and 11 bases lay between the germline ends. CDR3 length equals 14 residues. The germline CDR1 and CDR2 sequences are SGHRS and YFSETQ. CDR3 sequence: CASSSSDKNTEAFF. The CDR3 DNA reads TGCGCCAGCAGCTCCTCGGACAAAAACACTGAAGCTTTCTTT. The variable domain in full, with the rest retrieved from reference TRBV5-1 and TRBJ1-1, is KAGVTQTPRYLIKTRGQQVTLSCSPISGHRSVSWYQQTPGQGLQFLFEYFSETQRNKGNFPGRFSGRQFSNSRSEMNVSTLELGDSALYLCASSSSDKNTEAFFGQGTRLTVV.

This clonotype turned up a few times. The chain carries TRBV7-2 and TRBJ2-5; the D gene could be TRBD1 or TRBD2 (5 bases each). CDR1 is SGHTA, CDR2 FQGNSA, per germline. The CDR3 length is 14 residues. V was shortened by 6 bases and J by 3 bases, with 14 bases between the two germline ends. For the CDR3, the DNA is TGTGCCAGCAGTAAGGGACGGGGAAAAGAGACCCAGTACTTC. This sequence encodes CASSKGRGKETQYF.

This clonotype was counted between two and nine times. The V call is TRBV9, the J call TRBJ2-1; tentative D call: TRBD2 (7 bases). The CDR3 sequence is 15 residues long. The germline V gene encodes CDR1 SGDLS and CDR2 YYNGEE. V was trimmed by 0 bases and J by 7 bases, leaving 14 bases between them. This CDR3 reads CASSVGSGEGNEQFF. CDR3 bases: TGTGCCAGCAGCGTAGGGTCAGGGGAGGGGAATGAGCAGTTCTTC.

The chain uses TRBV5-1 and TRBJ2-7; 8 bases are a match to TRBD1. There are 15 residues in the CDR3. V was pared by 4 bases and J by 5 bases, with 11 bases of the junction left unmatched. Germline CDR1 and CDR2: SGHRS and YFSETQ. CDR3 nucleotide sequence: TGCGCCAGCAGCCCCGGGCTCGGACAGGGACACGAGCAGTACTTC. It encodes CASSPGLGQGHEQYF. Based on the CDR3 plus reference TRBV5-1 and TRBJ2-7, the full variable domain is KAGVTQTPRYLIKTRGQQVTLSCSPISGHRSVSWYQQTPGQGLQFLFEYFSETQRNKGNFPGRFSGRQFSNSRSEMNVSTLELGDSALYLCASSPGLGQGHEQYFGPGTRLTVT.

V usage is TRBV2 and J usage is TRBJ1-1, with 8 bases lining up with TRBD1. The trim removed 4 bases at V and 4 bases at J, leaving 8 bases unmatched. Looked up from germline, CDR1 is SNHLY and CDR2 is FYNNEI. There are 15 residues in the CDR3. The CDR3 here is CASSVRAGGLTEAFF. The CDR3, as DNA: TGTGCCAGCAGTGTGAGGGCAGGGGGCCTCACTGAAGCTTTCTTT.

Ten or more counts support this clonotype. The V and J genes are TRBV6-6 and TRBJ2-2, with D unresolved. The germline V and J ends were trimmed by 6 bases and 4 bases, with 3 bases remaining between them. Per the germline V gene, CDR1 is MNHNY and CDR2 is SVGAGI (reference sequence). CDR3 size: 11 residues. The CDR3 DNA follows: TGTGCCAGCAGGGTCACCGGGGAGCTGTTTTTT. Its translation is CASRVTGELFF.